These 19 T cell receptor beta chains were sequenced from one sample in a study of blood T cells in healthy people across ages. The authors ran a second PCR of about 6 to 11 cycles using a sample-barcoded 5' primer and a J-beta primer mix. MiXCR, run by TCRdb on the 5' RACE reads, gives a single entry per CDR3 protein. The sample gives around 900,000 distinct CDR3 sequences, about 30% of which show up once; 17% is in the top ten. The sample taken for sequencing was blood. These receptors originate from a woman older than 75 in good health.

Notes on this clonotype: At one of its ends the junction is not consistent with the germline gene, which may arise from a read error. The chain uses TRBV6-2 or TRBV6-3 and TRBJ2-7; maybe TRBD1 (6 bases). The J call may be in error: the DNA end matches TRBJ2-5 better. In germline, CDR1 is MNHEY, CDR2 SVGEGT. The length of the CDR3 is 14 residues. The CDR3 nucleotides read TGTGCCGGCAGCTCGACCGGGACACTAGAGACCCAGTACTTC. Amino acid sequence: CAGSSTGTLETQYF.

This clonotype was recorded once. A much larger clone differs by one base, so this may be a read error. This chain connects TRBV7-2 to TRBJ2-3, with TRBD2 matching 8 bases. Germline CDR1 is SGHTA and CDR2 is FQGNSA. CDR3 length equals 16 residues. The CDR3 coding sequence is TGTGCCAGCGGCTTAGTGGGGACTAGGGCCACAGATACGCAGTATTTT. It codes for CASGLVGTRATDTQYF.

As DNA, the CDR3 is TGTGCCTGGAGTGCACGGGCCCCACAATCTGAAGCTTTCTTT. Amino acids: CAWSARAPQSEAFF. This chain joins TRBV30 and TRBJ1-1, with D hard to call. In germline, CDR1 is GTSNPN, CDR2 SVGIG (reference sequence). This CDR3 comprises 14 residues. V gave up 1 base and J gave up 6 bases, with 15 bases separating them. Full variable domain (remainder filled in from reference TRBV30 and TRBJ1-1): SQTIHQWPATLVQPVGSPLSLECTVEGTSNPNLYWYRQAAGRGLQLLFYSVGIGQISSEVPQNLSASRPQDRQFILSSKKLLLSDSGFYLCAWSARAPQSEAFFGQGTRLTVV.

This clonotype was picked up one time. The CDR3 loop is CASSSMTHSSGNTIYF. In DNA form, the CDR3 reads TGTGCCAGCAGCTCCATGACGCACAGCTCTGGAAACACCATATATTTT. V and J are TRBV6-2 or TRBV6-3 and TRBJ1-3, with no clear D. V shed 6 bases and J shed 0 bases, with 15 bases lying between them. Germline-derived CDR1 and CDR2 are MNHEY and SVGEGT. The CDR3 sequence is 16 residues long.

This clonotype occurred a few times. This rearrangement joins TRBV30 to TRBJ1-1; D unclear. Per the germline V gene, CDR1 is GTSNPN and CDR2 is SVGIG (reference sequence). The CDR3 covers 11 residues. V dropped 3 bases and J dropped 11 bases, with 13 bases sitting between them. CDR3 in amino acids: CAWSRGGVAFF. CDR3 DNA sequence: TGTGCCTGGAGCCGGGGTGGCGTGGCTTTCTTT.

Ten or more counts support this clonotype. V and J are TRBV2 and TRBJ2-3; TRBD2 matches 12 bases. After removal of 5 bases from V and 2 bases from J, the junction contained 5 bases not matched to a gene. Germline loops: CDR1 SNHLY, CDR2 FYNNEI. The CDR3 consists of 16 residues. The CDR3 DNA reads TGTGCCAGCAGTAAAAGGACTAGCGGGGACACAGATACGCAGTATTTT. Its translation: CASSKRTSGDTDTQYF.

Remarks on this clonotype: A much larger clone lies one base from this, so it may be a read error. In this CDR3 the conserved last residue, phenylalanine or tryptophan, is missing, so a read error is likely. The chain's CDR3 is CASSQARRGATNTQYL. The CDR3 nucleotides read TGCGCCAGCAGCCAAGCGAGGCGGGGAGCGACTAATACGCAGTATTTG. The J gene is TRBJ2-3, the V gene TRBV4-1, with D tentatively TRBD2 (6 bases). Trimming cost V 1 base and J 7 bases, with 18 bases left between them. Germline assignment: CDR1 MGHRA and CDR2 YSYEKL. The CDR3 runs 16 residues.

The V gene is TRBV7-9, the J gene TRBJ1-1, with 7 bases matching TRBD1. The germline CDR1 and CDR2 sequences are SEHNR and FQNEAQ (reference sequence). The V segment lost 7 bases and the J segment 1 base; nucleotides outside the gene matches: 9. The length of the CDR3 is 15 residues. The CDR3 reads CASTPWTGPNTEAFF. CDR3 bases: TGTGCCAGCACCCCCTGGACAGGCCCGAACACTGAAGCTTTCTTT.

The sample holds a few counts of this clonotype. A much larger clone differs by one base, so this may be a read error. The CDR3 reads CASSVGDSGANVLTF. DNA of the CDR3: TGTGCCAGCAGTGTAGGGGACTCTGGGGCCAACGTCCTGACTTTC. The chain joins TRBV25-1 to TRBJ2-6; D is possibly TRBD1 (5 bases). This CDR3 region has 15 residues. Germline V gene data show CDR1 as MGHDK and CDR2 as SYGVNS. V lost 4 bases and J 0 bases, leaving 7 bases between the germline ends.

This clonotype occurred many times. The chain employs TRBV18 and TRBJ2-7; the D is unclear. The CDR3 spans 14 residues. CDR1 is KGHSH, CDR2 LQKENI, per germline. V was trimmed by 6 bases and J by 0 bases, leaving 12 bases between them. This chain's CDR3 is CASSLTARSYEQYF. CDR3 bases: TGTGCCAGCTCCCTCACAGCGCGCTCCTACGAGCAGTACTTC.

This clonotype was counted a single time. Since a much larger clone is just one base distant, this may be a read error. The V call is TRBV4-1, the J call TRBJ2-5; 8 nucleotides line up with TRBD1. The CDR3 is 14 amino acids. Germline loops: CDR1 MGHRA, CDR2 YSYEKL. The CDR3 reads CAGSQTGVPETQYF. The CDR3 DNA reads TGCGCCGGCAGCCAGACAGGGGTGCCAGAGACCCAGTACTTC.

The chain is built from TRBV20-1 and TRBJ2-5, with D perhaps being TRBD1 or TRBD2 (5 bases each). Per germline, CDR1 DFQATT and CDR2 SNEGSKA (reference sequence). Trimming left V 1 base short and J 5 bases short, with 20 bases between. This CDR3 contains 16 residues. This chain's CDR3 is CSARGLRWGSQETQYF. The DNA for the CDR3 is TGCAGTGCTAGAGGCCTGCGGTGGGGGAGCCAGGAGACCCAGTACTTC.

In its sample, this clonotype was seen many times. The genes are TRBV6-2 or TRBV6-3 and TRBJ2-7; unclear D gene. The V gene lost 1 base and the J gene lost 5 bases, with 6 bases spanning the gap. This CDR3 is built from 12 residues. The germline V gene encodes CDR1 MNHEY and CDR2 SVGEGT. The CDR3 sequence: CASSYFANEQYF. CDR3 DNA: TGTGCCAGCAGTTACTTTGCTAACGAGCAGTACTTC.

Notes on this clonotype: This may be a read error, as it is one base from a much larger clone. The chain combines TRBV7-9 with TRBJ2-1; no reliable D call. CDR3 size: 14 residues. CDR1 is SEHNR, CDR2 FQNEAQ, per germline (reference sequence). CDR3 nucleotide sequence: TGTGCCGGCAGCCTACCTCCGGACTACAATGAGCAGTTCTTC. This sequence encodes CAGSLPPDYNEQFF.

Ten or more counts support this clonotype. This chain uses TRBV6-2 or TRBV6-3 with TRBJ2-1; D unclear. This CDR3 is 12 amino acids long. Trimming took off 8 bases at V and 5 bases at J, with 10 bases between the two ends. From germline, CDR1 is MNHEY and CDR2 SVGEGT. The CDR3 nucleotides read TGTGCCAGCGGGAAGTTTAACAATGAGCAGTTCTTC. This encodes CASGKFNNEQFF.

The rearrangement joins TRBV12-3 or TRBV12-4 to TRBJ1-4; 11 nucleotides agree with TRBD1. This CDR3 is built from 16 residues. With V trimmed by 5 bases and J by 7 bases, 9 bases remained unmatched. DNA for the CDR3: TGTGCCAGCAGTCTAAGTAGGACAGGGGGCCTTGAAAAACTGTTTTTT. Residues: CASSLSRTGGLEKLFF.

The sample holds many counts of this clonotype. The chain couples TRBV5-5 to TRBJ2-7, with D possibly matching TRBD2 (5 bases). Germline-derived CDR1 and CDR2 are SGHKS and YYEKEE (reference sequence). V lost 0 bases and J lost 4, with 14 bases in between. There are 15 residues in the CDR3. The CDR3 region has the DNA TGTGCCAGCAGCTTGGCTCCCCCGGGAAAGTACGAGCAGTACTTC. As protein: CASSLAPPGKYEQYF.

This clonotype was recorded many times. The chain's CDR3 is CASSTLRGQGSTDTQYF. CDR3 nucleotide sequence: TGTGCCAGCAGTACCCTCCGAGGGCAGGGGAGCACAGATACGCAGTATTTT. V usage is TRBV27 and J usage is TRBJ2-3; D is perhaps TRBD1 (6 bases). This CDR3 has 17 residues. Germline assignment: CDR1 MNHEY and CDR2 SMNVEV (reference sequence). V was trimmed by 5 bases and J by 0 bases, leaving 18 bases between them.

The rearrangement joins TRBV27 to TRBJ1-1; perhaps TRBD1 as D (6 bases). Germline V CDR1 and CDR2: MNHEY, SMNVEV (reference sequence). This CDR3 is built from 14 residues. Between the trimmed V and J ends, which lost 3 bases and 5 bases, there was a span of 13 bases. CDR3 bases: TGTGCCAGCAGTTTCGGGGGGGCGCGAACTGAAGCTTTCTTT. It encodes CASSFGGARTEAFF.